The 9 T cell receptor beta chains below all came from one sample that was sequenced in a study of T-cell reconstitution after alpha-beta-depleted transplantation in children. Preparation of the TCRbeta library used unique molecular identifiers. TCRdb itself ran the PCR reads through MiXCR, one entry per CDR3 protein. The sample includes more than 400,000 distinct CDR3 sequences, 9.5% to 12% of them seen just once. This specimen was PBMCs, mostly from graft donor cells, taken 180 days after TCRalphabeta/CD19-depleted stem cell transplant. Receptor source: a female patient between 2 and 10 years old who had a stem cell transplant for aplastic anemia, so the T cells may come from the graft donor.

In its sample, this clonotype was seen a few times. The rearrangement uses TRBV3-1 and TRBJ1-6, with D perhaps matching TRBD1 (6 bases). The V gene lost 0 bases and the J gene lost 7 bases, with 10 bases spanning the gap. Germline assignment: CDR1 LGHDT and CDR2 YNNKEL (reference sequence). CDR3 length: 15 amino acids. The CDR3 nucleotides are TGTGCCAGCAGCCAAGATTGGACAGCAAATTCACCCCTCCACTTT. It codes for CASSQDWTANSPLHF.

This clonotype occurred many times. This chain connects TRBV28 to TRBJ2-7, with TRBD1 identical over 7 bases. V was pared by 1 base and J by 6 bases, with 6 bases of the junction left unmatched. The length of the CDR3 is 14 residues. In germline, CDR1 is MDHEN, CDR2 SYDVKM. CDR3 nucleotides: TGTGCCAGCAGTTTATACAGGGGCGCAGGCGAGCAGTACTTC. Its translation: CASSLYRGAGEQYF.

Concerning this clonotype: A much larger clone lies a single base off, so this may be a read error. In DNA, the CDR3 is TGCGCCAGCAGCTTGGGGGGGCAGCGGGAGACCCAGTACTTC. This codes for CASSLGGQRETQYF. This chain uses TRBV5-1 with TRBJ2-5, with D tentatively TRBD1 (6 bases). Trimming stripped 0 bases from V and 5 bases from J, with 11 bases between. The V gene's germline CDR1 is SGHRS and CDR2 YFSETQ. CDR3 length: 14 residues.

The chain carries TRBV12-3 or TRBV12-4 and TRBJ1-3; D may be TRBD1 (6 bases). This CDR3 has 13 residues. Trimming shortened V by 6 bases and J by 4 bases, and 10 bases separated the two germline ends. CDR3 nucleotide sequence: TGTGCCAGCAGGCTCGACAGGGGAAACACCATATATTTT. Residues: CASRLDRGNTIYF.

The chain couples TRBV7-3 to TRBJ1-2, with a tentative D call TRBD1 (5 bases). The CDR3 contains 19 residues. V dropped 7 bases and J dropped 1 base, with 28 bases sitting between them. CDR1 and CDR2 from the germline V gene are SGHTA and FQGTGA. For the CDR3, the DNA is TGTGCCAGCACCAACCGACCAAGTGGGACGGAGAAGATTAACTATGGCTACACCTTC. Translated: CASTNRPSGTEKINYGYTF.

V is TRBV20-1 and J is TRBJ2-1; 11 nucleotides agree with TRBD2. CDR1 is DFQATT, CDR2 SNEGSKA, per germline (reference sequence). Losses at the gene ends were 0 bases for V and 0 bases for J; bases not matched to a gene: 10. The CDR3 has 19 residues. CDR3 in amino acids: CSARDLGTSGVSSYNEQFF. As DNA, the CDR3 is TGCAGTGCTAGAGATCTGGGGACTAGCGGAGTCAGCTCCTACAATGAGCAGTTCTTC.

This clonotype was observed a few times. This sequence joins TRBV4-3 and TRBJ2-7; no clear D. The CDR3 loop spans 15 amino acids. CDR1 is LGHNA, CDR2 YSLEER, per germline. V was clipped by 0 bases and J by 4 bases, with 13 bases between them. For the CDR3, the DNA is TGCGCCAGCAGCCAAGATGTAATAGGCCCTTACGAGCAGTACGTC. Residues: CASSQDVIGPYEQYV.

This clonotype turned up a few times. The chain carries TRBV7-2 and TRBJ2-1; 15 nucleotides align to TRBD2. This CDR3 spans 17 amino acids. V was pared by 5 bases and J by 0 bases, with 2 bases of the junction left unmatched. Germline CDR1 is SGHTA and CDR2 is FQGNSA. The CDR3 nucleotides are TGTGCCAGCAGCCTGGGACTAGCGGGAGGCTCCTACAATGAGCAGTTCTTC. It encodes CASSLGLAGGSYNEQFF.

This clonotype appeared a few times. V gene TRBV5-1 combines with J gene TRBJ2-7, with D perhaps TRBD1 or TRBD2 (5 bases each). CDR1 is SGHRS, CDR2 YFSETQ, per germline. Deletions cut 6 bases from V and 4 bases from J, with 20 bases between. The CDR3 length is 15 residues. CDR3 residues: CASTFRLQGPYEQYV. CDR3 nucleotide sequence: TGCGCCAGCACCTTCAGACTCCAGGGACCTTACGAGCAGTACGTC.